Listed here are 32 T cell receptor beta chains from one sample, sequenced in a study of blood T cells in healthy people across ages. A J-beta primer mix and a sample-barcoded 5' primer were used in a second PCR of about 7 to 12 cycles. TCRdb re-called the 5' RACE reads through MiXCR, storing one row per CDR3 protein. The repertoire holds over a million distinct CDR3 sequences, with approximately 59% as singletons. Sequenced sample: blood. The receptor source for this set is a man younger than 35 in good health.

A few counts support this clonotype. The chain has TRBV11-1 and TRBJ1-1; D is ambiguous. Between the trimmed V and J ends, which lost 3 bases and 4 bases, there was a span of 6 bases. CDR1 is SGHAT, CDR2 FQDESV, per germline (reference sequence). The length of the CDR3 is 12 residues. The CDR3 DNA follows: TGTGCCAGCAGCTTGAGACTCACTGAAGCTTTCTTT. This encodes CASSLRLTEAFF. The whole variable domain, remainder taken from reference TRBV11-1 and TRBJ1-1, is EAEVAQSPRYKITEKSQAVAFWCDPISGHATLYWYRQILGQGPELLVQFQDESVVDDSQLPKDRFSAERLKGVDSTLKIQPAELGDSAMYLCASSLRLTEAFFGQGTRLTVV.

This clonotype has just a few counts. This sequence joins TRBV13 and TRBJ2-5; tentative D call: TRBD2 (5 bases). Germline V gene data show CDR1 as PRHDT and CDR2 as FYEKMQ (reference sequence). The CDR3 is made up of 14 amino acids. Trimming removed 5 bases from V and 4 bases from J, with 14 bases in between. The CDR3: CASSPERAGETQYF. As DNA, the CDR3 is TGTGCCAGCAGCCCGGAGAGGGCGGGAGAGACCCAGTACTTC.

The rearrangement links TRBV7-9 to TRBJ2-1, with 13 nucleotides matching TRBD2. Germline-derived CDR1 and CDR2 are SEHNR and FQNEAQ (reference sequence). CDR3 length: 16 amino acids. The junction had 10 bases not matched to a gene; V was cut back by 8 bases and J by 6 bases. The CDR3 loop is CASVPTGLAGSNEQFF. In nucleotides, the CDR3 is TGTGCCAGCGTGCCCACGGGACTAGCGGGGTCCAATGAGCAGTTCTTC. Looking up the rest from reference TRBV7-9 and TRBJ2-1 gives the full variable domain: DTGVSQNPRHKITKRGQNVTFRCDPISEHNRLYWYRQTLGQGPEFLTYFQNEAQLEKSRLLSDRFSAERPKGSFSTLEIQRTEQGDSAMYLCASVPTGLAGSNEQFFGPGTRLTVL.

The V gene is TRBV4-1, the J gene TRBJ1-5, with a weak D call TRBD1 (5 bases). Germline V gene data show CDR1 as MGHRA and CDR2 as YSYEKL. V was shortened by 1 base and J by 3 bases, with 13 bases between the two germline ends. The CDR3 runs 16 residues. The CDR3 bases are TGCGCCAGCAGCCAAGCAGACAGCGACTTCAATCAGCCCCAGCATTTT. It codes for CASSQADSDFNQPQHF.

The gene calls are TRBV6-2 or TRBV6-3 and TRBJ2-1; maybe TRBD2 (5 bases). V shed 2 bases and J shed 2 bases, with 7 bases lying between them. Germline CDR1 reads MNHEY; CDR2 reads SVGEGT. The CDR3 is 14 amino acids. Written as DNA, the CDR3 is TGTGCCAGCAGTTACGAGCGGACCTACAATGAGCAGTTCTTC. It yields the protein CASSYERTYNEQFF.

The gene calls are TRBV5-1 and TRBJ1-5, with 10 bases identical to TRBD1. CDR3 length: 17 residues. J gave up 9 bases and V 4 bases, and 16 bases lay outside the gene matches. Germline V gene lookup returns CDR1 SGHRS and CDR2 YFSETQ. The CDR3 region has the DNA TGCGCCAGCAGCCCAGGGACAGGGGCGACCTCAGGGAGGCCCCAGCATTTT. It yields the protein CASSPGTGATSGRPQHF.

This clonotype has just a few counts. V is TRBV5-6 and J is TRBJ2-7, with 11 bases that match TRBD2. V lost 5 bases and J lost 2; bases outside the gene matches: 3. Germline-derived CDR1 and CDR2 are SGHDT and YYEEEE. The CDR3 length is 14 residues. The CDR3 loop reads CASRGTSGTYEQYF. In DNA, the CDR3 is TGTGCCAGCAGGGGGACTAGCGGTACCTACGAGCAGTACTTC.

In its sample, this clonotype was seen a few times. The chain links TRBV14 to TRBJ2-2; a weak D match, TRBD2 (5 bases). The CDR3 contains 14 residues. CDR1 is SGHDN, CDR2 FVKESK, per germline. Between the trimmed V and J ends, which lost 4 bases and 6 bases, there was a span of 12 bases. CDR3 region: CASSRGRGSGELFF. The DNA of the CDR3 is TGTGCCAGCAGCCGAGGTCGGGGATCCGGGGAGCTGTTTTTT.

The chain joins TRBV4-1 to TRBJ1-2; D gene unclear. Germline assignment: CDR1 MGHRA and CDR2 YSYEKL. The CDR3 is 12 amino acids. The germline V and J ends were trimmed by 3 bases and 7 bases, with 9 bases remaining between them. The CDR3 nucleotides are TGCGCCAGCAGCCATTGGGCAAGTGGCTACACCTTC. Protein sequence: CASSHWASGYTF.

V usage is TRBV3-1 and J usage is TRBJ2-7; TRBD2 matches 7 bases. Germline CDR1 reads LGHDT; CDR2 reads YNNKEL (reference sequence). The CDR3 has 16 residues. Unmatched junction bases numbered 13, after V lost 4 bases and J lost 4 bases. CDR3 residues: CASSLWEGPRHYEQYF. CDR3 coding DNA: TGTGCCAGCAGCCTTTGGGAGGGGCCCCGACATTACGAGCAGTACTTC.

The V gene is TRBV7-6, the J gene TRBJ2-6, with 9 bases matching TRBD1. V trimming: 5 bases; J trimming: 4 bases; junction bases outside the gene matches: 12. Germline values: CDR1 SGHVS, CDR2 FNYEAQ. The CDR3 runs to 18 residues. This CDR3 reads CASSQQGALTFGANVLTF. Here the CDR3 DNA reads TGTGCCAGCAGCCAACAGGGGGCGCTTACGTTCGGGGCCAACGTCCTGACTTTC. The full variable domain, rest sourced from reference TRBV7-6 and TRBJ2-6, is GAGVSQSPRYKVTKRGQDVALRCDPISGHVSLYWYRQALGQGPEFLTYFNYEAQQDKSGLPNDRFSAERPEGSISTLTIQRTEQRDSAMYRCASSQQGALTFGANVLTFGAGSRLTVL.

This chain uses TRBV19 with TRBJ2-1; the D is unclear. Deletions cut 3 bases from V and 3 bases from J, with 9 bases between. CDR1 is LNHDA and CDR2 is SQIVND in the germline V gene (reference sequence). The CDR3 has 14 amino acids. CDR3 protein: CASSMGYSYNEQFF. DNA for the CDR3: TGTGCCAGTAGTATGGGGTACAGCTACAATGAGCAGTTCTTC.

This chain joins TRBV6-6 and TRBJ2-7; D might be TRBD2 (6 bases). The V end was cut by 6 bases, the J end by 6 bases, with 27 bases between. CDR3 length equals 17 residues. Germline assignment: CDR1 MNHNY and CDR2 SVGAGI (reference sequence). The DNA of the CDR3 is TGTGCCAGCAGCCCCTCTGGGGGAGGCGCAGCTTGGGGCGAGCAGTACTTC. Its translation: CASSPSGGGAAWGEQYF.

This clonotype was seen a handful of times. The rearrangement links TRBV27 to TRBJ1-2; D call uncertain. The CDR3 runs to 11 residues. Trimming took 6 bases from V and 4 from J, leaving 6 bases between them. CDR1 is MNHEY, CDR2 SMNVEV, per germline (reference sequence). The CDR3 sequence is CASRTGYGYTF. The CDR3 DNA is TGTGCCAGCAGGACCGGCTATGGCTACACCTTC.

Remarks on this clonotype: As the CDR3 is not closed by the conserved phenylalanine or tryptophan, this likely results from a read error. This sequence joins TRBV27 and TRBJ2-3; 10 nucleotides match TRBD2. The CDR3 runs to 15 residues. V lost 3 bases to trimming and J lost 2 bases; unmatched junction nucleotides: 2. Germline CDR1 and CDR2: MNHEY and SMNVEV (reference sequence). The CDR3 here is CASSFLAGDTDTQYY. The DNA of the CDR3 is TGTGCCAGCAGTTTCCTAGCGGGAGACACAGATACGCAGTATTAT.

The chain links TRBV4-3 to TRBJ1-2; possibly TRBD1 for D (5 bases). The germline CDR1 and CDR2 sequences are LGHNA and YSLEER. This CDR3 comprises 13 residues. V shed 1 base and J shed 6 bases, with 9 bases lying between them. CDR3 region: CASSQGDVNGYTF. The CDR3 DNA reads as TGCGCCAGCAGCCAAGGGGACGTAAATGGCTACACCTTC.

V usage is TRBV9 and J usage is TRBJ1-2, with D maybe TRBD1 (6 bases). V dropped 3 bases and J dropped 8 bases, with 14 bases sitting between them. This CDR3 has 13 residues. Germline-derived CDR1 and CDR2 are SGDLS and YYNGEE. CDR3 in amino acids: CASSGDTADGYTF. CDR3 in DNA: TGTGCCAGCAGCGGGGACACCGCGGACGGCTACACCTTC.

The V gene is TRBV7-2, the J gene TRBJ2-5; D is perhaps TRBD1 (6 bases). Germline assignment: CDR1 SGHTA and CDR2 FQGNSA. The CDR3 runs to 16 residues. V was shortened by 0 bases and J by 2 bases, with 13 bases between the two germline ends. The chain's CDR3 is CASSLAPTGLQETQYF. DNA of the CDR3: TGTGCCAGCAGCTTAGCCCCGACAGGTTTGCAAGAGACCCAGTACTTC.

The chain joins TRBV6-6 to TRBJ2-3; 7 bases are a match to TRBD1. Germline V gives CDR1 MNHNY, CDR2 SVGAGI (reference sequence). The CDR3 has 14 amino acids. V shed 5 bases and J 4 bases; nucleotides not matched to a gene: 6. In DNA form, the CDR3 reads TGTGCCAGCAGTGGTCGACAGGGACCAGATACGCAGTATTTT. Protein sequence: CASSGRQGPDTQYF.

There are many counts of this clonotype. The J gene is TRBJ2-1, the V gene TRBV20-1, with D tentatively TRBD2 (6 bases). Germline lookup yields CDR1 DFQATT and CDR2 SNEGSKA (reference sequence). CDR3 size: 14 residues. Trimming took 6 bases from V and 4 from J, leaving 16 bases between them. The CDR3 nucleotides are TGCAGTGCCCGGGGGTCTCTTGGATACAATGAGCAGTTCTTC. Translation gives CSARGSLGYNEQFF.

This clonotype has a count of ten or more. The V call is TRBV7-9, the J call TRBJ2-3; D remains ambiguous. Trimming took 2 bases from V and 2 from J, leaving 8 bases between them. The CDR3 spans 14 residues. CDR1 is SEHNR and CDR2 is FQNEAQ in the germline V gene (reference sequence). The CDR3 here is CASSLRTITDTQYF. CDR3 DNA sequence: TGTGCCAGCAGCTTACGGACGATCACAGATACGCAGTATTTT.

This clonotype occurred a few times. The V gene is TRBV4-1, the J gene TRBJ2-1; no firm D call. The V end was cut by 4 bases, the J end by 0 bases, with 10 bases between. This CDR3 comprises 15 residues. In germline, CDR1 is MGHRA, CDR2 YSYEKL. DNA of the CDR3: TGCGCCAGCAGCCTCCGGCCGGTCTCCTACAATGAGCAGTTCTTC. It yields the protein CASSLRPVSYNEQFF.

Here the CDR3 DNA reads TGTGCCAGCAGCTTAAACGGACAGGGTTTCGGTGAGCAGTTCTTC. Amino acid sequence: CASSLNGQGFGEQFF. V is TRBV11-2 and J is TRBJ2-1; 8 bases are a match to TRBD1. The CDR3 totals 15 residues. The ends lost 2 bases at V and 9 bases at J; junction bases unmatched: 9. In germline, CDR1 is SGHAT, CDR2 FQNNGV.

This clonotype was detected a few times. The gene calls are TRBV20-1 and TRBJ2-1; D is unclear. In germline, CDR1 is DFQATT, CDR2 SNEGSKA (reference sequence). V was trimmed by 2 bases and J by 4 bases, leaving 15 bases between them. This CDR3 contains 15 residues. The CDR3 region is CSARYVTGRYNEQFF. CDR3 nucleotide sequence: TGCAGTGCTAGATATGTGACTGGAAGATACAATGAGCAGTTCTTC.

The chain has TRBV6-5 and TRBJ2-1; 10 nucleotides agree with TRBD2. Trimming removed 6 bases from V and 9 bases from J; junction bases left unmatched: 2. Germline V gives CDR1 MNHEY, CDR2 SVGAGI. The CDR3 has 12 residues. The CDR3 DNA reads as TGTGCCAGCAGCACTAGCGGGGCTGAGCAGTTCTTC. This codes for CASSTSGAEQFF.

This chain connects TRBV20-1 to TRBJ2-7; TRBD2 matches at 8 bases. Germline assignment: CDR1 DFQATT and CDR2 SNEGSKA (reference sequence). The CDR3 covers 12 residues. The CDR3 DNA reads TGCAGCCCCCGGGAGGGTTTTGGTGAGCAGTACTTC. The encoded protein is CSPREGFGEQYF.

The chain joins TRBV4-1 to TRBJ2-1; D is unclear. CDR3 length: 14 amino acids. V was cut by 4 bases and J by 4 bases, with 11 bases left in between. CDR1 is MGHRA and CDR2 is YSYEKL in the germline V gene. The CDR3 nucleotides read TGCGCCAGCAGCCGGAAGGCTGATTACAATGAGCAGTTCTTC. Encoded protein: CASSRKADYNEQFF.

This CDR3 reads CASSSRTGERYEQYF. CDR3 DNA sequence: TGTGCCAGCAGTTCCCGGACAGGGGAAAGGTACGAGCAGTACTTC. This chain uses TRBV6-5 with TRBJ2-7; TRBD1 matches 9 bases. This CDR3 is built from 15 residues. The germline CDR1 and CDR2 sequences are MNHEY and SVGAGI. J gave up 4 bases and V 4 bases, and 8 bases lay outside the gene matches.

This clonotype was recorded only once. The gene calls are TRBV28 and TRBJ1-5; D is ambiguous. The germline CDR1 and CDR2 sequences are MDHEN and SYDVKM. The CDR3 runs to 14 residues. With 5 bases removed from V and 2 bases from J, the gap between germline ends came to 10 bases. The CDR3 DNA reads TGTGCCAGCAGTGGGAGGGTTGGCAATCAGCCCCAGCATTTT. This gives the protein CASSGRVGNQPQHF.

The chain recombines TRBV12-3 or TRBV12-4 with TRBJ1-2; perhaps TRBD1 as D (6 bases). The V and J ends lost 5 bases and 4 bases respectively, with 14 bases between them. The CDR3 contains 14 residues. The CDR3 loop is CASSVQGGIYGYTF. In nucleotides, the CDR3 is TGTGCCAGCAGTGTACAAGGGGGAATCTATGGCTACACCTTC.

This clonotype was seen just once. CDR3 nucleotides: TGTGCCAGCAGCCACCGGGACACCCCGAATTCACCCCTCCACTTT. Translated: CASSHRDTPNSPLHF. The chain links TRBV14 to TRBJ1-6; D perhaps matches TRBD1 (6 bases). V lost 3 bases to trimming and J lost 7 bases, with 13 bases between them. The CDR3 sequence is 15 residues long. Germline CDR1 reads SGHDN; CDR2 reads FVKESK. The full variable domain, in which reference TRBV14 and TRBJ1-6 provide the parts outside the CDR3, is EAGVTQFPSHSVIEKGQTVTLRCDPISGHDNLYWYRRVMGKEIKFLLHFVKESKQDESGMPNNRFLAERTGGTYSTLKVQPAELEDSGVYFCASSHRDTPNSPLHFGNGTRLTVT.

This chain uses TRBV12-3 or TRBV12-4 with TRBJ2-3; D is ambiguous. The CDR3 has 13 amino acids. V dropped 6 bases and J dropped 3 bases, with 10 bases sitting between them. The CDR3 coding sequence is TGTGCCAGCAGCATCCTAAGGACAGATACGCAGTATTTT. Residues: CASSILRTDTQYF.